The 18 T cell receptor beta chains reported below all come from one sample, sequenced in a study of type 1 regulatory T cells (dated by TCRdb to 2020 to 2023). Sequencing took place on an Illumina MiSeq. Clones were called with MiXCR by TCRdb after fastp trimmed the public reads at Q25, and only in-frame beta chains were retained. Each CDR3 protein gets just one entry, which takes the most common genes and DNA from the rows behind it. A total of 25,000 or so distinct CDR3 sequences appear in this sample, around 77% of them only once. Of the sample, 13% to 15% falls within the top ten clones. No cognate antigen is known for these TCRs. The sample taken for sequencing was cultured T cells, either the whole culture or a sorted T cell fraction (not recorded which). The cell subset or site label corresponds to: Tr1-enriched cell product generated in vitro against host alloantigens. The receptors shown here come from a human donor in good health.

The chain employs TRBV10-3 and TRBJ2-2; 7 nucleotides match TRBD1. V was clipped by 6 bases and J by 9 bases; unmatched bases: 10. CDR3 size: 14 residues. Per germline, CDR1 ENHRY and CDR2 SYGVKD. CDR3 nucleotide sequence: TGTGCCATCAGCGCTGGACAGGCGCAGTGGGAGCTGTTTTTT. Amino acid sequence: CAISAGQAQWELFF.

The CDR3 spells CASSFSVGYSTGELFF. The CDR3 DNA reads TGCGCCAGCAGCTTTTCGGTGGGGTATAGCACCGGGGAGCTGTTTTTT. The chain links TRBV5-1 to TRBJ2-2; no reliable D call. The length of the CDR3 is 16 residues. Germline CDR1 is SGHRS and CDR2 is YFSETQ. With 2 bases removed from V and 4 bases from J, the gap between germline ends came to 15 bases. Full variable domain (outside the CDR3, taken from reference TRBV5-1 and TRBJ2-2): KAGVTQTPRYLIKTRGQQVTLSCSPISGHRSVSWYQQTPGQGLQFLFEYFSETQRNKGNFPGRFSGRQFSNSRSEMNVSTLELGDSALYLCASSFSVGYSTGELFFGEGSRLTVL.

CDR3 coding DNA: TGTGCCAGCAGCCGGCCCGTTTCGAACACTGAAGCTTTCTTT. This encodes CASSRPVSNTEAFF. J is TRBJ1-1 and V is TRBV6-6; no firm D call. The CDR3 runs 14 residues. Trimming stripped 6 bases from V and 1 base from J, with 12 bases between. CDR1 is MNHNY, CDR2 SVGAGI, per germline (reference sequence).

The chain is built from TRBV7-9 and TRBJ2-7, with 12 positions matching TRBD2. This CDR3 spans 17 amino acids. The germline V gene has CDR1 SEHNR and CDR2 FQNEAQ (reference sequence). Trimming took 5 bases from V and 3 from J; bases not matched to a gene: 11. The CDR3 DNA sequence: TGTGCCAGCAGCAAGCCCCGGACTAGCGGGGCCAACTACGAGCAGTACTTC. It translates to CASSKPRTSGANYEQYF.

The chain combines TRBV4-1 with TRBJ2-7; 9 bases map to TRBD1. The CDR3 is 18 residues long. Germline loops: CDR1 MGHRA, CDR2 YSYEKL. Germline trimming cut 0 bases from V and 4 bases from J; bases unmatched to any gene: 13. CDR3 DNA sequence: TGCGCCAGCAGCCAAGATAGACCCTCATGGGACAGGGCGTACGAGCAGTACTTC. Translating it yields CASSQDRPSWDRAYEQYF.

J is TRBJ2-3 and V is TRBV10-3; 11 positions agree with TRBD2. With V trimmed by 5 bases and J by 2 bases, 3 bases remained unmatched. This CDR3 has 15 residues. Germline CDR1 and CDR2: ENHRY and SYGVKD. The CDR3 sequence is CAISPTSGATDTQYF. Here the CDR3 DNA reads TGTGCCATCAGTCCGACTAGCGGGGCCACAGATACGCAGTATTTT.

The chain combines TRBV10-3 with TRBJ1-4; TRBD1 is a possible D gene (5 bases). Germline-derived CDR1 and CDR2 are ENHRY and SYGVKD. Trimming removed 8 bases from V and 2 bases from J, with 21 bases in between. The CDR3 loop spans 17 amino acids. This chain's CDR3 is CAIAPQAGGTTNEKLFF. Written as DNA, the CDR3 is TGTGCCATCGCTCCACAAGCAGGTGGGACGACTAATGAAAAACTGTTTTTT.

This chain joins TRBV5-1 and TRBJ2-2, with a weak D call TRBD1 (5 bases). The germline gives CDR1 SGHRS, CDR2 YFSETQ. The ends were cut back, 5 bases at V and 1 base at J, with 12 bases in the middle. The CDR3 runs to 15 residues. CDR3 in amino acids: CASSFLQENTGELFF. The CDR3 bases are TGCGCCAGCAGTTTTCTACAGGAGAACACCGGGGAGCTGTTTTTT.

V usage is TRBV11-2 and J usage is TRBJ2-2; D unresolved. The CDR3 contains 16 residues. Germline V gene sequence: CDR1 SGHAT, CDR2 FQNNGV. The V end lost 5 bases, the J end lost 6 bases, and 19 bases lay between the germline ends. CDR3 coding DNA: TGTGCCAGCAGCCCACATTTACGGCCGGTCGCCGGGGAGCTGTTTTTT. It specifies CASSPHLRPVAGELFF.

The V and J genes are TRBV11-2 and TRBJ2-5; 11 bases are a match to TRBD1. CDR1 and CDR2 from the germline V gene are SGHAT and FQNNGV. The CDR3 is 14 amino acids. Losses at the gene ends were 4 bases for V and 4 bases for J; bases not matched to a gene: 2. CDR3 sequence reads: CASSSGTGGETQYF. CDR3 nucleotides: TGTGCCAGCAGCTCTGGGACAGGGGGAGAGACCCAGTACTTC. Looking up the rest from reference TRBV11-2 and TRBJ2-5 gives the full variable domain: EAGVAQSPRYKIIEKRQSVAFWCNPISGHATLYWYQQILGQGPKLLIQFQNNGVVDDSQLPKDRFSAERLKGVDSTLKIQPAKLEDSAVYLCASSSGTGGETQYFGPGTRLLVL.

V gene TRBV5-5 combines with J gene TRBJ1-2; TRBD1 aligns across 7 bases. After removal of 4 bases from V and 6 bases from J, the junction contained 18 bases not matched to a gene. This CDR3 contains 17 residues. CDR1 and CDR2 from the germline V gene are SGHKS and YYEKEE (reference sequence). The CDR3 nucleotides are TGTGCCAGCAGCCCGCGGGGCAGAGGGCTCCAGGGGGATGGCTACACCTTC. It translates to CASSPRGRGLQGDGYTF.

The V call is TRBV11-2, the J call TRBJ1-6, with D hard to call. Trimming removed 2 bases at V and 8 bases at J, with 7 bases between. CDR1 is SGHAT and CDR2 is FQNNGV in the germline V gene. The CDR3 covers 13 residues. CDR3 residues: CASSLIPYSPLHF. The CDR3, as DNA: TGTGCCAGCAGCTTAATTCCCTATTCACCCCTCCACTTT.

The rearrangement uses TRBV7-2 and TRBJ2-3; TRBD2 aligns across 10 bases. This CDR3 has 14 amino acids. V shed 5 bases and J 4 bases; nucleotides not matched to a gene: 3. The germline CDR1 and CDR2 sequences are SGHTA and FQGNSA. This CDR3 is CASSPSGGPDTQYF. The CDR3 nucleotides read TGTGCCAGCAGCCCTAGCGGGGGCCCAGATACGCAGTATTTT.

The V call is TRBV7-9, the J call TRBJ2-1, with D uncertain. There are 15 residues in the CDR3. The V end was cut by 2 bases, the J end by 0 bases, with 8 bases between. In germline, CDR1 is SEHNR, CDR2 FQNEAQ (reference sequence). In nucleotides, the CDR3 is TGTGCCAGCAGCTTAAAGGGAAGCTCCTACAATGAGCAGTTCTTC. The encoded protein is CASSLKGSSYNEQFF.

The rearrangement joins TRBV20-1 to TRBJ1-2; 8 nucleotides agree with TRBD1. The CDR3 extends over 14 amino acids. The V gene's germline CDR1 is DFQATT and CDR2 SNEGSKA (reference sequence). Losses at the gene ends were 3 bases for V and 2 bases for J; bases not matched to a gene: 5. In nucleotides, the CDR3 is TGCAGTGCTAGGCCCGGACAGGGAAACTATGGCTACACCTTC. Translated, it gives CSARPGQGNYGYTF.

This clonotype was seen only once. The rearrangement links TRBV12-3 or TRBV12-4 to TRBJ1-3, with D tentatively TRBD1 (5 bases). The V and J ends lost 4 bases and 0 bases respectively, with 13 bases between them. This CDR3 has 16 residues. CDR3 protein: CASSSRGGISGNTIYF. CDR3 in DNA: TGTGCCAGCAGTTCCCGGGGGGGTATCTCTGGAAACACCATATATTTT.

The chain couples TRBV12-3 or TRBV12-4 to TRBJ1-1, with D hard to call. Trimming left V 2 bases short and J 5 bases short, with 9 bases between. The CDR3 extends over 13 amino acids. In nucleotides, the CDR3 is TGTGCCAGCAGTTTATCAGGTGGGACTGAAGCTTTCTTT. This gives the protein CASSLSGGTEAFF.

The chain couples TRBV5-1 to TRBJ2-5, with D perhaps matching TRBD1 or TRBD2 (5 bases each). The V and J ends lost 0 bases and 1 base respectively, with 13 bases between them. Germline assignment: CDR1 SGHRS and CDR2 YFSETQ. The CDR3 has 16 amino acids. Here the CDR3 DNA reads TGCGCCAGCAGCTTGGGTGGTAAGGGACCCCAAGAGACCCAGTACTTC. Protein: CASSLGGKGPQETQYF. The entire variable domain, with the rest obtained from reference TRBV5-1 and TRBJ2-5, is as follows: KAGVTQTPRYLIKTRGQQVTLSCSPISGHRSVSWYQQTPGQGLQFLFEYFSETQRNKGNFPGRFSGRQFSNSRSEMNVSTLELGDSALYLCASSLGGKGPQETQYFGPGTRLLVL.